A single T cell receptor (beta chain) is shown here with its context. TCRdb's copy holds only in-frame clones and misses some; the assay was immunoSEQ multiplex PCR. The repertoire has 150,000 to 200,000 clones, approximately 88% of them found once; the top ten carry roughly 13%. The sample originates from a study of blood T cell repertoires in COVID-19. Trimming removed 1 base from V and 12 bases from J, with 12 bases in between. Per the germline V gene, CDR1 is GTSNPN and CDR2 is SVGIG (reference sequence). CDR3 length: 12 residues. The TCR sequence derives from a woman aged 55-70 years who had recovered from COVID-19. Sequenced sample: PBMCs or T cells enriched from blood (not recorded which). This rearrangement joins TRBV30 to TRBJ2-2, with unresolved D. DNA of the CDR3: TGTGCCTGGAGTGGCGATAGCATGAAGCTGTTTTTT. Its protein product is CAWSGDSMKLFF. Together with reference TRBV30 and TRBJ2-2, the CDR3 gives the full variable domain: SQTIHQWPATLVQPVGSPLSLECTVEGTSNPNLYWYRQAAGRGLQLLFYSVGIGQISSEVPQNLSASRPQDRQFILSSKKLLLSDSGFYLCAWSGDSMKLFFGEGSRLTVL.